This passage covers 8 T cell receptor beta chains from one sample sequenced in a study of neurological immune-mediated disorders. TCRdb passed the 5' RACE reads through MiXCR, listing each CDR3 protein once. The sample holds approximately 19,000 distinct CDR3 sequences, 7.5% seen once. Input material: CD8+ T cells from blood. The receptors derive from a woman in her twenties or thirties with HTLV-1-associated myelopathy (HAM/TSP).

This clonotype was seen repeatedly, ten times or more. J is TRBJ1-3 and V is TRBV12-3 or TRBV12-4; 9 bases are a match to TRBD1. The CDR3 extends over 15 amino acids. V lost 6 bases to trimming and J lost 7 bases; unmatched junction nucleotides: 10. The CDR3 nucleotides read TGTGCCAGCAGGAGCCGGGACAGGGAAGGGAACACCATATATTTT. Protein sequence: CASRSRDREGNTIYF.

This clonotype has ten or more counts. V is TRBV5-1 and J is TRBJ1-6; D is undetermined. The V and J ends lost 0 bases and 0 bases respectively, with 4 bases between them. The V gene's germline CDR1 is SGHRS and CDR2 YFSETQ. The CDR3 length is 15 residues. The CDR3 DNA reads TGCGCCAGCAGCTTGGGAGTCTCCTATAATTCACCCCTCCACTTT. Protein: CASSLGVSYNSPLHF.

This clonotype was seen repeatedly, ten times or more. The chain recombines TRBV4-2 with TRBJ1-1; D is undetermined. V was pared by 3 bases and J by 0 bases, with 2 bases between. CDR3 size: 12 residues. The germline CDR1 and CDR2 sequences are LGHNA and YNFKEQ. CDR3 nucleotide sequence: TGTGCCAGCAGCCAGCTGAACACTGAAGCTTTCTTT. Amino acids: CASSQLNTEAFF.

This clonotype was counted many times. The chain joins TRBV3-1 to TRBJ2-1; D possibly corresponds to TRBD2 (7 bases). Per the germline V gene, CDR1 is LGHDT and CDR2 is YNNKEL (reference sequence). The ends were cut back, 0 bases at V and 4 bases at J, with 10 bases in the middle. CDR3 length: 15 amino acids. The CDR3 protein is CASSQEAGAYNEQFF. CDR3 sequence (DNA): TGTGCCAGCAGCCAAGAGGCGGGGGCGTACAATGAGCAGTTCTTC.

This clonotype occurred many times. V and J are TRBV20-1 and TRBJ2-2; no definite D call. CDR1 is DFQATT, CDR2 SNEGSKA, per germline (reference sequence). The CDR3 extends over 15 amino acids. The germline V and J ends were trimmed by 0 bases and 3 bases, with 11 bases remaining between them. CDR3 region: CSARDHGFDTGELFF. The CDR3, as DNA: TGCAGTGCTAGAGACCACGGGTTTGACACCGGGGAGCTGTTTTTT.

This clonotype has at least ten counts. This sequence joins TRBV11-2 and TRBJ1-1, with D maybe TRBD1 (5 bases). V was clipped by 5 bases and J by 11 bases, with 18 bases between them. Germline V CDR1 and CDR2: SGHAT, FQNNGV. The CDR3 runs to 13 residues. Here the CDR3 reads CASSHRTAGDAFF. The CDR3, as DNA: TGTGCCAGCAGCCACAGGACCGCAGGCGATGCTTTCTTT.

This clonotype was counted at least ten times. This chain links TRBV11-2 with TRBJ1-2, with TRBD1 matching over 12 bases. Germline V gene lookup returns CDR1 SGHAT and CDR2 FQNNGV. With 4 bases clipped from V and 6 bases from J, the junction kept 9 bases outside the gene matches. The CDR3 runs 16 residues. The CDR3 DNA follows: TGTGCCAGCAGCTCGAATCCGGGACAGGGGGCCGATGGCTACACCTTC. It specifies CASSSNPGQGADGYTF.

This clonotype was detected many times. The chain uses TRBV19 and TRBJ1-5; D is perhaps TRBD1 (6 bases). Trimming shortened V by 1 base and J by 7 bases, and 11 bases separated the two germline ends. This CDR3 region has 14 residues. The germline gives CDR1 LNHDA, CDR2 SQIVND (reference sequence). The CDR3 sequence: CASSIVPGDQPQHF. CDR3 nucleotides: TGTGCCAGTAGTATAGTTCCAGGGGACCAGCCCCAGCATTTT.